The rows below give T cell receptor beta chains drawn from one sample of a study of PD-1 blockade in classical Hodgkin lymphoma. Assay: immunoSEQ multiplex PCR; the TCRdb copy retains only in-frame clones and omits some. The data hold 30,000 to 35,000 clones, with about 80% observed a single time. The sequencing used CD4+ T cells from blood, collected before the fourth cycle of nivolumab. The source is a human donor with classical Hodgkin lymphoma. CDR3s include the opening cysteine and the closing phenylalanine or tryptophan. D genes are given only for firm matches. Part of the rows lack a size; the others show once, few, many or a class for expanded clones.

D	J	V	size	DNA	CDR3
.	TRBJ2-7	TRBV28	.	TGTGCCAGCAGGGGGACGGGTGACGGTACCTACGAGCAGTACTTC	CASRGTGDGTYEQYF
.	TRBJ1-2	TRBV5-6	.	TGTGCCAGCAGCCCTACCACAGGAGACTATGGCTACACCTTC	CASSPTTGDYGYTF
.	TRBJ1-1	TRBV19	.	TGTGCCAGTATGGGGGGCGCAGACACTGAAGCTTTCTTT	CASMGGADTEAFF
TRBD1	TRBJ2-7	TRBV13	.	TGTGCCAGCAGCTTAGGACCCGGGACAGGGACCTACGAGCAGTACTTC	CASSLGPGTGTYEQYF
.	TRBJ2-7	TRBV7-9	once	TGTGCCAGCAGTCCTAACGGGGGGACATGGGGTACCGAGCAGTACTTC	CASSPNGGTWGTEQYF
.	TRBJ2-6	TRBV4-2	once	TGTGCCAGCAGCCAAGGTGAGCTGATGGGGGCCAACGTCCTGACTTTC	CASSQGELMGANVLTF
TRBD1	TRBJ1-2	TRBV7-3	.	TGTGCCAGCAGCCGCCTCGAGGGGGCGGCTGGCTACACCTTC	CASSRLEGAAGYTF
.	TRBJ1-1	TRBV7-2	once	TGTGCCAGCAGCCCACCGTTGTGGGTCGGCACTGAAGCTTTCTTT	CASSPPLWVGTEAFF
.	TRBJ1-6	TRBV2	.	TGTGCCAGCCTCCTCGAGGGGGTGAGAGAAGTCTCACCCCTCCACTTT	CASLLEGVREVSPLHF
.	TRBJ2-5	TRBV5-1	.	TGCGCCAGCAGCTCCCCCGGGGGGCAGGAGACCCAGTACTTC	CASSSPGGQETQYF
.	TRBJ2-2	TRBV27	.	TGTGCCAGCAGATTTAGGAGAACGAACACCGGGGAGCTGTTTTTT	CASRFRRTNTGELFF
TRBD1	TRBJ1-1	TRBV5-5	.	TGTGCCAGCAGCCCGACCGGGACAGGGAACACTGAAGCTTTCTTT	CASSPTGTGNTEAFF
TRBD1	TRBJ2-3	TRBV18	.	TGTGCCAGCTCAGGACAGGGGCACACAGATACGCAGTATTTT	CASSGQGHTDTQYF
.	TRBJ1-5	TRBV6-4	few	TGTGCCAGCAGTGGGGAGCTTAGCAATCAGCCCCAGCATTTT	CASSGELSNQPQHF
TRBD1	TRBJ1-3	TRBV18	.	TGTGCCAGCTCACCGGGACAGGGCTCTGGAAACACCATATATTTT	CASSPGQGSGNTIYF
.	TRBJ1-5	TRBV7-3	.	TGTGCCAGCAGCTCGACAGCTATCCCCCGTAAGAATCAGCCCCAGCATTTT	CASSSTAIPRKNQPQHF
.	TRBJ2-1	TRBV18	.	TGTGCCAGCTCACCTTCACACAAGATCCTAGAAGAGTTCTTC	CASSPSHKILEEFF
TRBD1	TRBJ1-6	TRBV6-1	.	TGTGCCAGCAGTGCCTCCAACAGGGGGCTCCACTTT	CASSASNRGLHF
.	TRBJ1-1	TRBV13	once	TGTGCCAGCAGGTCAGTTATCGGGAGAATAAACACTGAAGCTTTCTTT	CASRSVIGRINTEAFF
.	TRBJ1-5	TRBV6-1	few	TGTGCCAGCAGTGATGCGAGATTGCAGCCCCAGCATTTT	CASSDARLQPQHF
TRBD1	TRBJ2-7	TRBV19	few	TGTGCCAGTAGTGGCCGACAGGGGACCTACGAGCAGTACTTC	CASSGRQGTYEQYF
.	TRBJ2-2	TRBV28	once	TGTGCCAGCAGTTGGTATGGGGGTGCCGGGGAGCTGTTTTTT	CASSWYGGAGELFF
.	TRBJ2-1	TRBV2	.	TGTGCCAGCTTGGGGAGTCCTGGTGAGCAGTTCTTC	CASLGSPGEQFF
.	TRBJ1-2	TRBV27	.	TGTGCCAGCCGACCTGACACCACCAACTATGGCTACACCTTC	CASRPDTTNYGYTF
TRBD2	TRBJ2-3	TRBV5-1	.	TGCGCCAGCAGCTTCATGACTAGCGGGGGAGGCACAGATACGCAGTATTTT	CASSFMTSGGGTDTQYF
.	TRBJ2-2	TRBV19	few	TGTGCCAGCTCGCCGGGACAAGCGAACACCGGGGAGCTGTTTTTT	CASSPGQANTGELFF
.	TRBJ2-3	TRBV30	.	TGTGCCTGGAGTGTACAGACCCGGGGAGATACGCAGTATTTT	CAWSVQTRGDTQYF
TRBD1	TRBJ2-3	TRBV7-9	.	TGTGCCAGCAGCCCCGGACAGGGGAGCACAGATACGCAGTATTTT	CASSPGQGSTDTQYF
.	TRBJ1-1	TRBV5-1	.	TGCGCCAGCACCCCCCGGGACGTCAAGCCGAACACTGAAGCTTTCTTT	CASTPRDVKPNTEAFF
TRBD1	TRBJ1-1	TRBV19	few	TGTGCCAGTAGTCAACAGGGGGGCACTGAAGCTTTCTTT	CASSQQGGTEAFF
TRBD1	TRBJ1-4	TRBV29-1	.	TGCAGCGTTGAAGGAATGGGGACAGGGAACGTGGAAAAACTGTTTTTT	CSVEGMGTGNVEKLFF
.	TRBJ1-1	TRBV7-2	.	TGTGCCAGCAGCCCTGGGGAGATGCACACTGAAGCTTTCTTT	CASSPGEMHTEAFF
TRBD1	TRBJ1-4	TRBV5-1	.	TGCGCCAGCAGCGACGGACAGGGGGCTGAAAAACTGTTTTTT	CASSDGQGAEKLFF
TRBD1	TRBJ1-4	TRBV7-9	.	TGTGCCAGCAGCTTCGGGGCGGGACAGGGCGGACTGTTTTTT	CASSFGAGQGGLFF
TRBD1	TRBJ1-6	TRBV4-3	.	TGCGCCAGCAGCCAAGATCATAACAGGGGGATAGACTATAATTCACCCCTCCACTTT	CASSQDHNRGIDYNSPLHF
TRBD2	TRBJ2-7	TRBV7-8	.	TGTGCCAGCGGCCCGACAGGGACTAGCGGGGGGGTGCGGTACTTC	CASGPTGTSGGVRYF
TRBD2	TRBJ2-7	TRBV27	few	TGTGCCAGCAGCGCGGGGGGCGACGAGCAGTACTTC	CASSAGGDEQYF
.	TRBJ1-1	TRBV6-5	.	TGTGCCAGCAGTTATAGTGTGAACACTGAAGCTTTCTTT	CASSYSVNTEAFF
TRBD2	TRBJ2-2	TRBV6-6	.	TGTGCCAGCAGTTACGAGCGGGGGGGCACCGGGGAGCTGTTTTTT	CASSYERGGTGELFF
TRBD1	TRBJ1-2	TRBV20-1	.	TGCAGTGCTAGAGGATTCTTGGACAGGGCCTTC	CSARGFLDRAF
.	TRBJ2-1	TRBV4-2	.	TGTGCCAGCAGCCAAGGTCTGGTCGGGGGCTACAATGAGCAGTTCTTC	CASSQGLVGGYNEQFF
TRBD1	TRBJ1-1	TRBV28	.	TGTGCCAGCCTCAGACCGGACAGGTGGGACACTGAAGCTTTCTTT	CASLRPDRWDTEAFF
TRBD2	TRBJ2-7	TRBV5-6	.	TGTGCCAGCAGCTTGGTAAGCGGGGGGGCATTTCGCGAGCAGTACTTC	CASSLVSGGAFREQYF
.	TRBJ2-5	TRBV7-2	.	TGTGCCAGCAGCCTCCTGAGGGGAAAGGAGACCCAGTACTTC	CASSLLRGKETQYF
TRBD1	TRBJ1-2	TRBV7-2	.	TGTGCCAGCAGCTCAGCGGGACAGGGTCACTATGGCTACACCTTC	CASSSAGQGHYGYTF
.	TRBJ1-1	TRBV6-6	.	TGTGCCAGCAGTTACTCCTGGGATGAAGCTTTCTTT	CASSYSWDEAFF
TRBD1	TRBJ1-5	TRBV5-1	once	TGCGCCAGCAGCACCGGGACAGGGGCCGCGGGTAATCAGCCCCAGCATTTT	CASSTGTGAAGNQPQHF
.	TRBJ1-1	TRBV5-1	.	TGCGCCAGCAGCTTTTGGAGGGTGAACACTGAAGCTTTCTTT	CASSFWRVNTEAFF
.	TRBJ1-1	TRBV7-6	.	TGTGCCAGCAGCTTTTCAGGGGACACTGAAGCTTTCTTT	CASSFSGDTEAFF
TRBD1	TRBJ1-1	TRBV11-2	.	TGTGCCAGCAGCTTCCCTAAGGGGACAGGGGGTACTGAAGCTTTCTTT	CASSFPKGTGGTEAFF
TRBD2	TRBJ2-3	TRBV4-2	.	TGTGCCAGCAGCCAAGATATGCTAGCGGGGCTCTCAGATACGCAGTATTTT	CASSQDMLAGLSDTQYF
.	TRBJ1-4	TRBV19	.	TGTGCCAGTTCCCAAGGGGGACTGCCTATCGAAAAACTGTTTTTT	CASSQGGLPIEKLFF